Below are 4 T cell receptor beta chains sequenced from a single sample in a study of T-cell reconstitution after alpha-beta-depleted transplantation in children. As it was prepared, the TCRbeta library received unique molecular identifiers. One entry per CDR3 protein results from TCRdb running MiXCR on the PCR reads. The sample has 65,000 to 85,000 distinct CDR3 sequences; roughly 10% are singletons. The material sequenced was PBMCs, taken before TCRalphabeta/CD19-depleted stem cell transplant. All receptors come from a boy aged 5-17 years with acute myeloid leukemia, due to receive a stem cell transplant.

This clonotype was seen at least ten times. CDR3 sequence reads: CSAARDLNTGELFF. The CDR3 DNA sequence: TGCAGCGCTGCACGGGACTTGAACACCGGGGAGCTGTTTTTT. The genes are TRBV29-1 and TRBJ2-2; D perhaps matches TRBD2 (6 bases). The V and J ends lost 7 bases and 1 base respectively, with 13 bases between them. The CDR3 has 14 amino acids. Per the germline V gene, CDR1 is SQVTM and CDR2 is ANQGSEA.

This clonotype appeared many times. The rearrangement joins TRBV7-2 to TRBJ2-1; TRBD2 agrees at 7 bases. V gave up 5 bases and J gave up 2 bases; unmatched junction bases: 3. The CDR3 totals 14 residues. CDR1 SGHTA and CDR2 FQGNSA come from the germline V gene. The CDR3 DNA reads as TGTGCCAGCAGCCCTGGACTAGCCTACAATGAGCAGTTCTTC. It specifies CASSPGLAYNEQFF. The full variable domain, rest sourced from reference TRBV7-2 and TRBJ2-1, is GAGVSQSPSNKVTEKGKDVELRCDPISGHTALYWYRQSLGQGLEFLIYFQGNSAPDKSGLPSDRFSAERTGGSVSTLTIQRTQQEDSAVYLCASSPGLAYNEQFFGPGTRLTVL.

This clonotype was detected ten times or more. CDR3 bases: TGTGCCAGCAGCCAAGATCCGGCGGGAGCCTACAATGAGCAGTTCTTC. Protein: CASSQDPAGAYNEQFF. The chain is built from TRBV4-2 and TRBJ2-1; TRBD2 agrees at 7 bases. The V gene's germline CDR1 is LGHNA and CDR2 YNFKEQ. Germline trimming cut 0 bases from V and 2 bases from J; bases unmatched to any gene: 4. The CDR3 runs to 16 residues.

The table lists this clonotype with many counts. V usage is TRBV2 and J usage is TRBJ1-5; no clear D gene. This CDR3 has 12 amino acids. Germline CDR1 is SNHLY and CDR2 is FYNNEI. Trimming removed 7 bases from V and 6 bases from J, with 10 bases in between. This chain's CDR3 is CASTSYAQPQHF. CDR3 in DNA: TGTGCCAGCACTAGTTACGCTCAGCCCCAGCATTTT.